The clone carrying this TCR beta chain was counted between two and nine times. The antigen remains unidentified. This CDR3 region has 15 residues. The study ran its PCR with 60 Vbeta and 13 Jbeta primers. Using immunoSEQ multiplex PCR, the repertoire was profiled, and TCRdb retains in-frame clones only, with some absent. This sample has 100,000 or so clones, with approximately 84% found just once. The data are from a study of cytomegalovirus exposure and HLA in healthy donors. Study summary: Genetic ancestry analysis placed over 65% of the 398 donors that were genotyped in the Caucasian-associated cluster. Study conclusions and caveats: When analyzed later, a missense DCLRE1C variant was found to be linked to TCR beta V- and J-gene trimming. CMV antigen specificity of a few CMV-associated chains was confirmed in vitro. A later analysis found that most CMV-associated TCR beta chains appeared HLA-restricted.

This clonotype was sampled from a male donor in good health and CMV-seronegative. Sequences were obtained from PBMCs. J is TRBJ2-2 and V is TRBV21-1; TRBD2 reflects the table's D call only, with no check against the DNA. TRBV21-1 is a listed pseudogene. This CDR3 reads CATDPAGGLPGELFF. Here the CDR3 DNA reads TGTGCCACCGATCCAGCGGGAGGCCTTCCCGGGGAGCTGTTTTTT.